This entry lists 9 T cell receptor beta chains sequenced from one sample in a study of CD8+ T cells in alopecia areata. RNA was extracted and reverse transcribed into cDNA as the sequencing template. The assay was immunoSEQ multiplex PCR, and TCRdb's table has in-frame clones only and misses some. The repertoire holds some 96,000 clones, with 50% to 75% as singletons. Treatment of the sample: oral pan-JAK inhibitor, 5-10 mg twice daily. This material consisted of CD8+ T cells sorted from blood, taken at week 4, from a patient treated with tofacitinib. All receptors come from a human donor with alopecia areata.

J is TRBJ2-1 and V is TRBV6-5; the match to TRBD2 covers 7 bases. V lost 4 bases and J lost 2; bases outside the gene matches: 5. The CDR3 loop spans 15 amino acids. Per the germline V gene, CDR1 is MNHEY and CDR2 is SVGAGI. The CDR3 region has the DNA TGTGCCAGCAGTTTAACGCGGGAGACCTACAATGAGCAGTTCTTC. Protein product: CASSLTRETYNEQFF.

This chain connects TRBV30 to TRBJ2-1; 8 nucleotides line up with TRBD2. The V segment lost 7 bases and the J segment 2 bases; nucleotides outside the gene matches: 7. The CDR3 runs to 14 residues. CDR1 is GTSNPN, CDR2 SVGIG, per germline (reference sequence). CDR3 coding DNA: TGTGCCTCCAGCGGGAGTAACGCCTACAATGAGCAGTTCTTC. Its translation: CASSGSNAYNEQFF.

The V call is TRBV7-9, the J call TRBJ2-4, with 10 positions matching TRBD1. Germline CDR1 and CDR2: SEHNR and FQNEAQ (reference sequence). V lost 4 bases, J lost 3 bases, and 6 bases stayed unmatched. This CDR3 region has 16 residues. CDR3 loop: CASSYGTGVGKNIQYF. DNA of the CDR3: TGTGCCAGCAGCTATGGGACAGGGGTAGGCAAAAACATTCAGTACTTC.

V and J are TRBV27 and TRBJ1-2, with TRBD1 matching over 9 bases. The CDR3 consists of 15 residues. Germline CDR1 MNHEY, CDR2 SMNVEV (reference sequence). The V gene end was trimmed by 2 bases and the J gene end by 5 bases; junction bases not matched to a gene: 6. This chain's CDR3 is CASSLETGGRYGYTF. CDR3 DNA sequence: TGTGCCAGCAGTTTAGAGACAGGGGGGCGGTATGGCTACACCTTC.

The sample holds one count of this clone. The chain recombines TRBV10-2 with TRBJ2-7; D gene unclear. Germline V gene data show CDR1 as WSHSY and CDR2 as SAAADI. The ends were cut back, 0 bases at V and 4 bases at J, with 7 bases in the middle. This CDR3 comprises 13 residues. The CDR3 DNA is TGCGCCAGCAGTGAGTCGAACGCTTACGAGCAGTACTTC. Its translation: CASSESNAYEQYF.

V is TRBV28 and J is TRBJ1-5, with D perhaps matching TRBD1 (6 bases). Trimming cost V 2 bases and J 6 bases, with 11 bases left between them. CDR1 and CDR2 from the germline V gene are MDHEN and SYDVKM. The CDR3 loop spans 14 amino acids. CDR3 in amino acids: CASSLIQGLQPQHF. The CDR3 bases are TGTGCCAGCAGTTTAATACAGGGACTTCAGCCCCAGCATTTT.

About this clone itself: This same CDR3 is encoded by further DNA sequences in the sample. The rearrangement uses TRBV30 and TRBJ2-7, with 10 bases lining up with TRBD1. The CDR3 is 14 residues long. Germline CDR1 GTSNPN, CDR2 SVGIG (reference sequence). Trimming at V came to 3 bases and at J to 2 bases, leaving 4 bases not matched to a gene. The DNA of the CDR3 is TGTGCCTGGAGCGCCGGGACAGGGGCCTACGAGCAGTACTTC. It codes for CAWSAGTGAYEQYF.

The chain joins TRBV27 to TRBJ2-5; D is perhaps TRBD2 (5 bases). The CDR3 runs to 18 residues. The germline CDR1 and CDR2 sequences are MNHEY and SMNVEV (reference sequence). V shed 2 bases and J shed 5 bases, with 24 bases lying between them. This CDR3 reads CASSLESPGGGMGETQYF. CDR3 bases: TGTGCCAGCAGTTTAGAGTCCCCCGGTGGAGGAATGGGGGAGACCCAGTACTTC.

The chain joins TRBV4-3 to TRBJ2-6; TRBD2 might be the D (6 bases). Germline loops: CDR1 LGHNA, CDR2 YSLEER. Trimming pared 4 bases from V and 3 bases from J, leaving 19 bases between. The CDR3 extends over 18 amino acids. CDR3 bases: TGCGCCAGCAGCCCTGGGGGTCCGAGGCGGGGTGGGGCCAACGTCCTGACTTTC. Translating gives CASSPGGPRRGGANVLTF.